These 14 T cell receptor beta chains share one sample of origin, sequenced in a study of blood T cell repertoires in COVID-19. Here immunoSEQ multiplex PCR was the method, and the copy in TCRdb shows in-frame clones only, minus some. The repertoire holds around 200,000 clones, with around 88% as singletons. Material for sequencing was peripheral blood. These receptors were obtained from a man aged 50-59 years with active or convalescent COVID-19.

The chain is built from TRBV3-1 (or the pseudogene TRBV3-2) and TRBJ2-1; TRBD2 aligns across 7 bases. Germline lookup yields CDR1 LGHDT and CDR2 YNNKEL (reference sequence). This CDR3 is 15 amino acids long. V shed 0 bases, J shed 15 bases, and the junction held 14 bases outside the gene matches. CDR3 residues: CASSQDFAGERSLFF. The CDR3 DNA reads TGTGCCAGCAGCCAAGACTTCGCGGGGGAGCGGTCCTTGTTCTTC.

CDR3 residues: CASSSDPEQPQHF. The CDR3 coding sequence is TGTGCCAGCAGCTCCGATCCCGAGCAGCCCCAGCATTTT. The gene calls are TRBV5-6 and TRBJ1-5; D call uncertain. Trimming took 3 bases from V and 7 from J, leaving 11 bases between them. The CDR3 is 13 residues long. In germline, CDR1 is SGHDT, CDR2 YYEEEE.

The chain carries TRBV23-1 and TRBJ2-5; D is undetermined. TRBV23-1 is flagged as an ORF with uncertain function. Trimming took off 3 bases at V and 7 bases at J, with 15 bases between the two ends. The CDR3 has 14 residues. CDR3 residues: CASSHQGSSGTQYF. In DNA, the CDR3 is TGCGCCAGCAGTCACCAAGGAAGTTCGGGGACCCAGTACTTC.

The chain carries TRBV12-3 or TRBV12-4 and TRBJ2-5; D possibly corresponds to TRBD2 (5 bases). This CDR3 comprises 13 residues. The germline V and J ends were trimmed by 6 bases and 5 bases, with 13 bases remaining between them. The CDR3 loop reads CASSYERAETQYF. CDR3 coding DNA: TGTGCCAGCAGCTACGAGAGGGCGGAGACCCAGTACTTC.

The CDR3 region is CASTVGTASGNTIYF. The CDR3 DNA reads as TGTGCCAGCACCGTAGGGACAGCCTCTGGAAACACCATATATTTT. The chain carries TRBV6-5 and TRBJ1-3; 7 bases align to TRBD1. The germline CDR1 and CDR2 sequences are MNHEY and SVGAGI. V gave up 7 bases and J gave up 0 bases; unmatched junction bases: 6. The CDR3 contains 15 residues.

This sequence joins TRBV28 and TRBJ1-2, with unresolved D. V was cut by 6 bases and J by 4 bases, with 12 bases left in between. The length of the CDR3 is 13 residues. CDR1 and CDR2 (germline): MDHEN, SYDVKM. The CDR3, as DNA: TGTGCCAGCAGCTATGGGCCTATCTATGGCTACACCTTC. Translation: CASSYGPIYGYTF.

The CDR3 DNA follows: TGCAGTGCTAGTGCGGTGGGAGGATCCGGCAATCAGCCCCAGCATTTT. Its translation: CSASAVGGSGNQPQHF. The chain employs TRBV20-1 and TRBJ1-5; D ambiguous. V gave up 3 bases and J gave up 2 bases, with 17 bases separating them. Germline lookup yields CDR1 DFQATT and CDR2 SNEGSKA (reference sequence). There are 16 residues in the CDR3.

This clone was recorded only once. J is TRBJ1-3 and V is TRBV5-1; D uncertain. The V end lost 0 bases, the J end lost 0 bases, and 10 bases lay between the germline ends. CDR3 length: 16 amino acids. The germline V gene encodes CDR1 SGHRS and CDR2 YFSETQ. The CDR3 bases are TGCGCCAGCAGCTTGGTTGCCAGGTCCTCTGGAAACACCATATATTTT. Translation gives CASSLVARSSGNTIYF.

The DNA of the CDR3 is TGCGCCAGCAGGGGCCCGGACACAGATACGCAGTATTTT. This gives the protein CASRGPDTDTQYF. This chain joins TRBV5-1 and TRBJ2-3; D call uncertain. V was cut by 5 bases and J by 2 bases, with 9 bases left in between. Germline values: CDR1 SGHRS, CDR2 YFSETQ. The CDR3 is 13 residues long.

This clone was counted once. The chain uses TRBV18 and TRBJ1-1; TRBD1 matches at 10 bases. Trimming cost V 2 bases and J 12 bases; bases outside gene matches: 9. The V gene's germline CDR1 is KGHSH and CDR2 LQKENI. This CDR3 comprises 14 residues. The CDR3 here is CASSPYRDRGASFF. CDR3 bases: TGTGCCAGCTCACCATACCGGGACAGGGGAGCCTCTTTCTTT.

The chain couples TRBV6-1 to TRBJ1-3; TRBD1 aligns across 7 bases. The CDR3 extends over 18 amino acids. Germline V gene lookup returns CDR1 MNHNS and CDR2 SASEGT. V dropped 4 bases and J dropped 2; count of bases not matched to a gene: 14. CDR3 sequence (DNA): TGTGCCAGCAGTGGTATAAACAGGGGAAGGGGCCCTGGAAACACCATATATTTT. Translating gives CASSGINRGRGPGNTIYF.

The gene calls are TRBV7-9 and TRBJ1-6; D remains ambiguous. Trimming took 6 bases from V and 5 from J, leaving 17 bases between them. The CDR3 spans 16 residues. Germline V lookup: CDR1 SEHNR, CDR2 FQNEAQ (reference sequence). DNA for the CDR3: TGTGCCAGCAGGGGTGGGCCCGGAGGAGATAATTCACCCCTCCACTTT. This sequence encodes CASRGGPGGDNSPLHF.

The gene calls are TRBV5-1 and TRBJ1-6, with D perhaps matching TRBD1 (6 bases). The CDR3 runs 14 residues. Germline V CDR1 and CDR2: SGHRS, YFSETQ. The V end was cut by 2 bases, the J end by 6 bases, with 9 bases between. CDR3 nucleotide sequence: TGCGCCAGCAGCTTTGGGGACACTAATTCACCCCTCCACTTT. It yields the protein CASSFGDTNSPLHF.

The rearrangement links TRBV12-3 or TRBV12-4 to TRBJ1-1, with D unclear. The V end lost 3 bases, the J end lost 1 base, and 3 bases lay between the germline ends. This CDR3 has 12 residues. DNA of the CDR3: TGTGCCAGCAGTTTTAGGAACACTGAAGCTTTCTTT. Protein: CASSFRNTEAFF.